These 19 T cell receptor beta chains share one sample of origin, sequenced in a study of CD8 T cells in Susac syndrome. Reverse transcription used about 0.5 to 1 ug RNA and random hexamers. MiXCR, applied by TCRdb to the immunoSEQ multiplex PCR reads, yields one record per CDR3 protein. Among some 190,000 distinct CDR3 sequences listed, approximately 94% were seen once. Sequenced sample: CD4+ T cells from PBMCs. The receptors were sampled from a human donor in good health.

The CDR3 loop reads CATSGTRGGNQPQHF. The CDR3 nucleotides are TGTGCCACCAGTGGTACCAGGGGAGGCAATCAGCCCCAGCATTTT. The rearrangement uses TRBV24-1 and TRBJ1-5; D is perhaps TRBD1 (6 bases). Between the trimmed V and J ends, which lost 5 bases and 2 bases, there was a span of 12 bases. This CDR3 has 15 amino acids. CDR1 is KGHDR and CDR2 is SFDVKD in the germline V gene.

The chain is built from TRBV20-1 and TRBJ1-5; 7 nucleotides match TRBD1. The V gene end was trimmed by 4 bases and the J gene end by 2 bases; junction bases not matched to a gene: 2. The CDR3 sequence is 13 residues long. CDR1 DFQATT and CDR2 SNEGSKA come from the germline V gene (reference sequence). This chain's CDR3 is CSAIGQGNQPQHF. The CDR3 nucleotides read TGCAGTGCTATAGGACAGGGCAATCAGCCCCAGCATTTT.

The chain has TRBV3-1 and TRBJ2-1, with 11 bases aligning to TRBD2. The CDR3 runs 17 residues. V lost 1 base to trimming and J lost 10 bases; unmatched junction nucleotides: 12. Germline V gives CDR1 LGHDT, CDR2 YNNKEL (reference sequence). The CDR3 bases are TGTGCCAGCAGCCAAGTTGCGGGGCTAGCGGGAGGAGGGGAGCAGTTCTTC. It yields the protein CASSQVAGLAGGGEQFF.

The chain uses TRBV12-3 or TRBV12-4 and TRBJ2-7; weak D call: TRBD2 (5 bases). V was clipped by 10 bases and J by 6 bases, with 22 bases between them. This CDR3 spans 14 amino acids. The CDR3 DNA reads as TGTGCCACCCGAAAAAGCGGCTACCAGGCCGAGCAGTACTTC. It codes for CATRKSGYQAEQYF.

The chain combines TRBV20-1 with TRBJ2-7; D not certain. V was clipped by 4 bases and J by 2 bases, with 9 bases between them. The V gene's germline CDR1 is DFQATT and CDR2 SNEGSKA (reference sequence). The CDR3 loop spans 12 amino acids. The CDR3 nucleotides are TGCAGTGCTACCCCTCGTCCCTACGAGCAGTACTTC. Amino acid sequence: CSATPRPYEQYF.

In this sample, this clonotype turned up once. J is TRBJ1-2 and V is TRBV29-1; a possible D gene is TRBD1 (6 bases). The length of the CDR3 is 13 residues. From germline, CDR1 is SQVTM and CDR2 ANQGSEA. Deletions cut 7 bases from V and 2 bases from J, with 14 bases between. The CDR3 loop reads CSDRKQGNYGYTF. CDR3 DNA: TGCAGCGACCGAAAACAGGGAAACTATGGCTACACCTTC.

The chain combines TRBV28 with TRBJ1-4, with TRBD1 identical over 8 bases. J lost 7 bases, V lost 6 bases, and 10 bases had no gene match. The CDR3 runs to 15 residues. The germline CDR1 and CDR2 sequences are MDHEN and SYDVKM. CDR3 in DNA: TGTGCCAGCAGACTGGGAGGACAGGGACGTGAAAAACTGTTTTTT. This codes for CASRLGGQGREKLFF.

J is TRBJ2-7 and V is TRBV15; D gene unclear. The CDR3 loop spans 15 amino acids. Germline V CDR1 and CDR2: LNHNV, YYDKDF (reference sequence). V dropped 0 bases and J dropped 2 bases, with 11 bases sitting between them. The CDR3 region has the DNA TGTGCCACCAGCAGAGAGAAGCAGAGCCCCTACGAGCAGTACTTC. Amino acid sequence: CATSREKQSPYEQYF.

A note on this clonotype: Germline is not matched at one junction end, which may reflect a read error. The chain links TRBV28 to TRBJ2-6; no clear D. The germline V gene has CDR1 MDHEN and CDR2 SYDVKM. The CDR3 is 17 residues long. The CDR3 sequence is CASRLGGPFSGANVLTF. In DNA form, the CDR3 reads TGTGCCAGCCGTTTAGGTGGGCCATTCTCTGGGGCCAACGTCCTGACTTTC. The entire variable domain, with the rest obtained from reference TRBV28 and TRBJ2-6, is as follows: DVKVTQSSRYLVKRTGEKVFLECVQDMDHENMFWYRQDPGLGLRLIYFSYDVKMKEKGDIPEGYSVSREKKERFSLILESASTNQTSMYLCASRLGGPFSGANVLTFGAGSRLTVL.

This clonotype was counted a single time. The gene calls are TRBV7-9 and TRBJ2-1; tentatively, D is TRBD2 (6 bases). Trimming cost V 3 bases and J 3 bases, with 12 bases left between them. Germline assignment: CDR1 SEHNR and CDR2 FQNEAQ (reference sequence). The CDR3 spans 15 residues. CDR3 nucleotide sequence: TGTGCCAGCAGCTTCGGGCGGGGTTACTACAATGAGCAGTTCTTC. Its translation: CASSFGRGYYNEQFF.

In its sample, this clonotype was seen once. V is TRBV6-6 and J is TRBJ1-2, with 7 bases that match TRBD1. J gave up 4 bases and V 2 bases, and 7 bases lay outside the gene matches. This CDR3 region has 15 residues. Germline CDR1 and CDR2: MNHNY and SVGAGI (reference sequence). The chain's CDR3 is CASSYRPGGPYGYTF. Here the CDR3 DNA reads TGTGCCAGCAGTTACCGGCCAGGGGGGCCCTATGGCTACACCTTC.

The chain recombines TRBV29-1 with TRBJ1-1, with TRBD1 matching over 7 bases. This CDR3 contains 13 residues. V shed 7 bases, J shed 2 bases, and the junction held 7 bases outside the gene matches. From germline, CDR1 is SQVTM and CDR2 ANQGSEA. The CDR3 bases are TGCAGCGCCAGGGACAGACCTAACACTGAAGCTTTCTTT. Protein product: CSARDRPNTEAFF.

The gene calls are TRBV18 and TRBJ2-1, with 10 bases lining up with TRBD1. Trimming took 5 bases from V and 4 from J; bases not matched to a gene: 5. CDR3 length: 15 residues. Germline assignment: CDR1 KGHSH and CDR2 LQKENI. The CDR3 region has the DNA TGTGCCAGCTCAGCCGGACAGGGGGGATACAATGAGCAGTTCTTC. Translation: CASSAGQGGYNEQFF.

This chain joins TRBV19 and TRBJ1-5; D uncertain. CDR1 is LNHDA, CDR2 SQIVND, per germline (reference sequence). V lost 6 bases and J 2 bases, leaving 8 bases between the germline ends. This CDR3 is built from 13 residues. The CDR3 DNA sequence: TGTGCCAGTAGCAACTATGGCAATCAGCCCCAGCATTTT. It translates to CASSNYGNQPQHF.

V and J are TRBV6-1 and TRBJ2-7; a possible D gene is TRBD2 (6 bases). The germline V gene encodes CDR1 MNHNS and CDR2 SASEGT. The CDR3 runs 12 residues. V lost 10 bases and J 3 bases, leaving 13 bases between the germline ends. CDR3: CATRGDLYEQYF. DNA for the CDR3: TGTGCCACACGCGGGGACCTCTACGAGCAGTACTTC.

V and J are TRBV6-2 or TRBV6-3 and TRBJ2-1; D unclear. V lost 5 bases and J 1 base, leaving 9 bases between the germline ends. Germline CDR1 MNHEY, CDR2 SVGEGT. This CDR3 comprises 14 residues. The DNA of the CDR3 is TGTGCCAGCAGTCGACGGATATCCTACAATGAGCAGTTCTTC. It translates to CASSRRISYNEQFF.

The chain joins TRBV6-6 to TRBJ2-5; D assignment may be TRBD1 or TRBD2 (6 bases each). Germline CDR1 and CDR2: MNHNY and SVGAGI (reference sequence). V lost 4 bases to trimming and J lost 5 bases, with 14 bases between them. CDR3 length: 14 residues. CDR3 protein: CASSSLGGRETQYF. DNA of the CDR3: TGTGCCAGCAGTTCTCTGGGGGGCCGGGAGACCCAGTACTTC.

Here the CDR3 DNA reads TGTGCCAGCAGTTCCTCTACGGGTGTCTATGGCTACACCTTC. This translates into CASSSSTGVYGYTF. V and J are TRBV28 and TRBJ1-2; D ambiguous. V was shortened by 4 bases and J by 4 bases, with 13 bases between the two germline ends. Germline values: CDR1 MDHEN, CDR2 SYDVKM. The CDR3 has 14 amino acids.

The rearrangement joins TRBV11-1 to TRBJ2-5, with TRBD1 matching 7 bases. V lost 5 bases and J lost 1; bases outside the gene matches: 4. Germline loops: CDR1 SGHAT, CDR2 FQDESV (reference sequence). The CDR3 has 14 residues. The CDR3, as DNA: TGTGCCAGCAGCCCCGGGACAGCCCAAGAGACCCAGTACTTC. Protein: CASSPGTAQETQYF.